This T cell receptor beta chain stems from a study of PD-L1 blockade in urothelial cancer. Time point noted: pretreatment peripheral blood. Germline CDR1 is MNHNS and CDR2 is SASEGT. The CDR3 sequence is 14 residues long. V was cut by 2 bases and J by 9 bases, with 11 bases left in between. Clones were sequenced by immunoSEQ multiplex PCR, and TCRdb holds only the in-frame ones, with some missing. Among tens of thousands of clones listed, 70% to 90% were seen once. This sequence was found in a man aged 60 to 75 with urothelial cancer. The chain links TRBV6-1 to TRBJ1-6; no clear D. Source: PBMCs, taken around atezolizumab (anti-PD-L1) treatment. For the CDR3, the DNA is TGTGCCAGCAGTGAAAATAAAAGCGGTTCACCCCTCCACTTT. It yields the protein CASSENKSGSPLHF.